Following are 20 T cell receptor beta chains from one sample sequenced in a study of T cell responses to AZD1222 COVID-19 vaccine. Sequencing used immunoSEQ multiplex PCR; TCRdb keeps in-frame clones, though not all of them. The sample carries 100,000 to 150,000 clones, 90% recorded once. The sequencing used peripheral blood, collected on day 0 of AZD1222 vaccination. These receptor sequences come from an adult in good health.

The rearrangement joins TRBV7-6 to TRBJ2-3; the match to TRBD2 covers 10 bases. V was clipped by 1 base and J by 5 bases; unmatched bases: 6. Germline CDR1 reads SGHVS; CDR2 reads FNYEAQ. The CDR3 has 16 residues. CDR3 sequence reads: CASSLDLAGAGDTQYF. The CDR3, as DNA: TGTGCCAGCAGCTTAGATCTAGCGGGGGCGGGAGATACGCAGTATTTT.

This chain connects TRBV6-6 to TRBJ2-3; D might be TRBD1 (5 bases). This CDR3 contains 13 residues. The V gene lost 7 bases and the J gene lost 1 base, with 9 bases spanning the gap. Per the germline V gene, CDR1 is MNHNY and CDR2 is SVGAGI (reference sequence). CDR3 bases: TGTGCCAGCACCACCAGGGGCACAGATACGCAGTATTTT. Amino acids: CASTTRGTDTQYF.

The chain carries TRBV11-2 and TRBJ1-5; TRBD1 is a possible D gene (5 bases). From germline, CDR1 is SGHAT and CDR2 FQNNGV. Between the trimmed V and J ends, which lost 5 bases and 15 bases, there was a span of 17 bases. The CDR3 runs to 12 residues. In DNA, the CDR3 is TGTGCCAGCAGCGAAGACCCCGGGGCCCCGCATTTT. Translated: CASSEDPGAPHF.

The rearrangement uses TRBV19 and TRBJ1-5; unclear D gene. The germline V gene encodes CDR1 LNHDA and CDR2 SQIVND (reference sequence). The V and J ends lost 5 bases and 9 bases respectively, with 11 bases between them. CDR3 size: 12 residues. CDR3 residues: CASSPTLGPQHF. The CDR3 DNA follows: TGTGCCAGTAGTCCCACCCTAGGGCCCCAGCATTTT.

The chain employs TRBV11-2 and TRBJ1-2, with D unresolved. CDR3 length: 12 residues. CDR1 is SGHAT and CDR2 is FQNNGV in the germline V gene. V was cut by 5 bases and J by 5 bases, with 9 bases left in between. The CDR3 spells CASSASGYGYTF. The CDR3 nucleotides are TGTGCCAGCAGCGCCTCTGGGTATGGCTACACCTTC. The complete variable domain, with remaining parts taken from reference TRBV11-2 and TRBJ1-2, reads EAGVAQSPRYKIIEKRQSVAFWCNPISGHATLYWYQQILGQGPKLLIQFQNNGVVDDSQLPKDRFSAERLKGVDSTLKIQPAKLEDSAVYLCASSASGYGYTFGSGTRLTVV.

The CDR3: CASSTGTGDLNQPQHF. As DNA, the CDR3 is TGTGCCAGCAGCACCGGGACAGGGGACTTAAATCAGCCCCAGCATTTT. The chain employs TRBV5-8 and TRBJ1-5, with 10 bases lining up with TRBD1. The germline V gene encodes CDR1 SGHTS and CDR2 YDEGEE. V gave up 4 bases and J gave up 4 bases; unmatched junction bases: 8. The CDR3 spans 16 residues.

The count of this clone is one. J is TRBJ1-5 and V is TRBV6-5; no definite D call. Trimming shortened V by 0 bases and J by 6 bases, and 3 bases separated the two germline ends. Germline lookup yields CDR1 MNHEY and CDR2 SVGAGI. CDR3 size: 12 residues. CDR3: CASSYSSQPQHF. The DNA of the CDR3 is TGTGCCAGCAGTTACTCGAGTCAGCCCCAGCATTTT.

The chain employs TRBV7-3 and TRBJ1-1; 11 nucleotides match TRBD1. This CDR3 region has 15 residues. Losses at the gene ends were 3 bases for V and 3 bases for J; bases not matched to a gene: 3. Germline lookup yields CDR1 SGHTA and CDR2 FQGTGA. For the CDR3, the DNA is TGTGCCAGCAGCTTGGACAGGGGGCGAGACACTGAAGCTTTCTTT. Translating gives CASSLDRGRDTEAFF.

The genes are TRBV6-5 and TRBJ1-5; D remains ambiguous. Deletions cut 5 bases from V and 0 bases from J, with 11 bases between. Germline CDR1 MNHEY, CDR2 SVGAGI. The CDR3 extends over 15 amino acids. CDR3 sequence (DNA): TGTGCCAGCAGTAGGAGGACGGATAGCAATCAGCCCCAGCATTTT. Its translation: CASSRRTDSNQPQHF.

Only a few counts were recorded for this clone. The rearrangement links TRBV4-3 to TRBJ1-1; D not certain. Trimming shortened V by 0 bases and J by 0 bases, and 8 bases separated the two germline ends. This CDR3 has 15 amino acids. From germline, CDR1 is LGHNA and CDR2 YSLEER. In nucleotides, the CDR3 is TGCGCCAGCAGCCAAGATTGGAAAGTGAACACTGAAGCTTTCTTT. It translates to CASSQDWKVNTEAFF.

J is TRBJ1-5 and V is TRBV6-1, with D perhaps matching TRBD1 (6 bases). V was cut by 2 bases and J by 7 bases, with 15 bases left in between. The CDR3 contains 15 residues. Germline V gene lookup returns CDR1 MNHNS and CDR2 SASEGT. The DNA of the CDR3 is TGTGCCAGCAGTGAAAGGGGGGGGGCTGGGCAGCCCCAGCATTTT. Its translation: CASSERGGAGQPQHF.

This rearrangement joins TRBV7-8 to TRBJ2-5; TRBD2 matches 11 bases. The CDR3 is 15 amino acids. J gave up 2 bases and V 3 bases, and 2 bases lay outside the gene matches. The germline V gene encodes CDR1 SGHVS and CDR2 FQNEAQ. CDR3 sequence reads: CASSFRLAGQETQYF. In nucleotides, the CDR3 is TGTGCCAGCAGCTTCCGACTAGCGGGACAAGAGACCCAGTACTTC.

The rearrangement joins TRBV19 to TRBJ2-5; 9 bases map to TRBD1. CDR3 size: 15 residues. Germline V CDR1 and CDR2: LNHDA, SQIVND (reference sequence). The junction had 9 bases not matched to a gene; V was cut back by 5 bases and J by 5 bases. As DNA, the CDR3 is TGTGCCAGTAGTCCATGGACAGGGGATGGGGAGACCCAGTACTTC. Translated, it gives CASSPWTGDGETQYF.

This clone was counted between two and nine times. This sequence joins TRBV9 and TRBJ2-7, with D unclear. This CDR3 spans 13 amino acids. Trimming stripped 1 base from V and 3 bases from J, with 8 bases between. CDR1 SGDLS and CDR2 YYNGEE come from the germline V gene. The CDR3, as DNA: TGTGCCAGCAGCGTAAATGGCAACTACGAGCAGTACTTC. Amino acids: CASSVNGNYEQYF.

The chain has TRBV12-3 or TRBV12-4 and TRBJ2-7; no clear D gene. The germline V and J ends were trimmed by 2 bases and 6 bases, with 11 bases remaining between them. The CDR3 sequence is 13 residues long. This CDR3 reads CASSLTRYAEQYF. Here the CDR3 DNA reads TGTGCCAGCAGTTTAACGCGTTACGCCGAGCAGTACTTC.

The CDR3 here is CASSREVPHSGANVLTF. The CDR3 DNA is TGTGCCAGCAGTCGGGAGGTACCTCACTCTGGGGCCAACGTCCTGACTTTC. V is TRBV2 and J is TRBJ2-6; 7 bases align to TRBD2. With 5 bases clipped from V and 0 bases from J, the junction kept 7 bases outside the gene matches. Per germline, CDR1 SNHLY and CDR2 FYNNEI. The CDR3 loop spans 17 amino acids.

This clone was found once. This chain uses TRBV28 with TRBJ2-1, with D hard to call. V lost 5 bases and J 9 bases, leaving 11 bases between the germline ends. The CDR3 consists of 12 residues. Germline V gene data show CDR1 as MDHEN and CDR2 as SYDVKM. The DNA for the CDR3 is TGTGCCAGCAGTACACCCTCCGGTGAGCAGTTCTTC. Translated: CASSTPSGEQFF. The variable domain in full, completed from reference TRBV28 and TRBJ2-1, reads DVKVTQSSRYLVKRTGEKVFLECVQDMDHENMFWYRQDPGLGLRLIYFSYDVKMKEKGDIPEGYSVSREKKERFSLILESASTNQTSMYLCASSTPSGEQFFGPGTRLTVL.

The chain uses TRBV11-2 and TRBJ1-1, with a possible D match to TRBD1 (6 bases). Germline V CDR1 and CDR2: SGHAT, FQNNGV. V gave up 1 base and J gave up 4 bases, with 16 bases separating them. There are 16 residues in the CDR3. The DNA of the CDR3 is TGTGCCAGCAGCTTAGGGTTTGGGACATCGAGCACTGAAGCTTTCTTT. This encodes CASSLGFGTSSTEAFF.

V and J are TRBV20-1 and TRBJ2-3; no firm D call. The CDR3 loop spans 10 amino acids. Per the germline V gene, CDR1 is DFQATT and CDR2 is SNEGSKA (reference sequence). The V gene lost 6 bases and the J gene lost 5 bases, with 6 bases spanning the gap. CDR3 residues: CSAPGDTQYF. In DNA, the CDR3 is TGCAGTGCCCCGGGAGATACGCAGTATTTT.

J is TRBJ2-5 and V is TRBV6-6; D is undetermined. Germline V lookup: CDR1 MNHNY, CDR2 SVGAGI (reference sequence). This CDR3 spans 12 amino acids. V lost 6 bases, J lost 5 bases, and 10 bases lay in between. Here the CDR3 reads CASSPPLETQYF. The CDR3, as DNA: TGTGCCAGCAGCCCCCCCCTGGAGACCCAGTACTTC.